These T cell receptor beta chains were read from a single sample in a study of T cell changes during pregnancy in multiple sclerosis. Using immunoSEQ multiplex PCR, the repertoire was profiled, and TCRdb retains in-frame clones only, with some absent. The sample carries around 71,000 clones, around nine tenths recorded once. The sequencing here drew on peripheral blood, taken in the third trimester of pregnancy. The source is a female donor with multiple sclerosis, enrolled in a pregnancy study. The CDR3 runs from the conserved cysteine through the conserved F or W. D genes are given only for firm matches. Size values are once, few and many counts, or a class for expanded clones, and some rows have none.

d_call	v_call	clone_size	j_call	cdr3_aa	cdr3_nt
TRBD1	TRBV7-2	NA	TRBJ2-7	CASSEGQQSLYEQYF	TGTGCCAGCAGCGAGGGACAGCAGTCCCTCTACGAGCAGTACTTC
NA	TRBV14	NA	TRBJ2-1	CASSQETIQNYNEQFF	TGTGCCAGCAGCCAAGAAACTATCCAAAATTACAATGAGCAGTTCTTC
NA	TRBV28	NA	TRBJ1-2	CASSFFAGSGYGYTF	TGTGCCAGCAGTTTCTTTGCAGGGTCGGGCTATGGCTACACCTTC
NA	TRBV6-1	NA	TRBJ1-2	CASSDREQGFFYGYTF	TGTGCCAGCAGTGATCGAGAACAGGGTTTCTTCTATGGCTACACCTTC
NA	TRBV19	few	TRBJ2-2	CASSISRRDGDTGELFF	TGTGCCAGTAGTATATCAAGGCGGGATGGGGACACCGGGGAGCTGTTTTTT
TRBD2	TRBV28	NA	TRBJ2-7	CASSFAVAGVYEQYF	TGTGCCAGCAGTTTCGCGGTAGCGGGAGTGTACGAGCAGTACTTC
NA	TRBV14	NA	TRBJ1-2	CASSQDRQGKGGYTF	TGTGCCAGCAGCCAAGATCGGCAGGGAAAAGGCGGCTACACCTTC
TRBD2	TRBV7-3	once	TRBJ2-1	CASSPQGLGHNEQFF	TGTGCCAGCAGCCCCCAGGGACTAGGTCACAATGAGCAGTTCTTC
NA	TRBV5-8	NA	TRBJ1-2	CASNLQGYGYTF	TGTGCCAGCAACCTCCAGGGCTATGGCTACACCTTC
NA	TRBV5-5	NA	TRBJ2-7	CASSWRGTGSYEQYF	TGTGCCAGCAGCTGGAGGGGTACAGGCTCCTACGAGCAGTACTTC
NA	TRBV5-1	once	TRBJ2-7	CASSFDRMNPQYF	TGCGCCAGCAGCTTTGACAGGATGAATCCGCAGTACTTC
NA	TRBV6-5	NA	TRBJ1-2	CASSWGPVYGYTF	TGTGCCAGCAGCTGGGGGCCTGTCTATGGCTACACCTTC
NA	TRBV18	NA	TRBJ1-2	CASSPEGSGYTF	TGTGCCAGCTCACCAGAGGGCTCTGGCTACACCTTC
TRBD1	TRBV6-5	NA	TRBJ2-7	CASSSSTGGMYF	TGTGCCAGCAGTTCCTCTACAGGGGGTATGTACTTC
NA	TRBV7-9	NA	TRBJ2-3	CASSPGGPAWGVDTQYF	TGTGCCAGCAGCCCCGGGGGTCCAGCCTGGGGTGTGGATACGCAGTATTTT
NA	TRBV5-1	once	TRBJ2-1	CASSLAGTLEQFF	TGCGCCAGCAGCTTGGCCGGGACACTCGAGCAGTTCTTC
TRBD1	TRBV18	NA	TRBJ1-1	CASSPKGQGDTEAFF	TGTGCCAGCTCACCAAAGGGACAGGGGGACACTGAAGCTTTCTTT
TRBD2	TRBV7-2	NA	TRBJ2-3	CASSFPPTSAPGDTQYF	TGTGCCAGCAGCTTTCCCCCGACTAGCGCCCCGGGAGATACGCAGTATTTT
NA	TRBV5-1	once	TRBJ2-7	CASSLAMEVYYEQYF	TGCGCCAGCAGCTTGGCCATGGAGGTTTATTACGAGCAGTACTTC
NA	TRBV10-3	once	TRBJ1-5	CAISPAGGNQPQHF	TGTGCCATCAGCCCCGCGGGGGGCAATCAGCCCCAGCATTTT
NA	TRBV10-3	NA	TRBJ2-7	CAIGGNDRNEQYF	TGTGCCATCGGGGGAAATGACAGGAACGAGCAGTACTTC
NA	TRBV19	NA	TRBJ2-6	CATEQGANVLTF	TGTGCCACCGAACAGGGGGCCAACGTCCTGACTTTC
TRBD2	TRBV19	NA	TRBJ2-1	CASSILAGGPYNEQFF	TGTGCCAGTAGTATTCTAGCGGGAGGGCCTTACAATGAGCAGTTCTTC
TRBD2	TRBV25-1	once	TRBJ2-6	CASSESGGVRGANVLTF	TGTGCCAGCAGTGAATCTGGGGGGGTGAGGGGGGCCAACGTCCTGACTTTC
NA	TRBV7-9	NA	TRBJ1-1	CASSFDRFENTEAFF	TGTGCCAGCAGCTTCGACAGGTTTGAGAACACTGAAGCTTTCTTT
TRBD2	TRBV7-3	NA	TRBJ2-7	CASSQTSSHYEQYF	TGTGCCAGCAGTCAGACTAGCAGCCACTACGAGCAGTACTTC
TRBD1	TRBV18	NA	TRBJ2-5	CASSASTGGTYQETQYF	TGTGCCAGCTCAGCATCTACAGGGGGGACGTACCAAGAGACCCAGTACTTC
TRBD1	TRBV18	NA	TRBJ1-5	CASSPRGQDQPQHF	TGTGCCAGCTCACCCAGGGGGCAAGATCAGCCCCAGCATTTT
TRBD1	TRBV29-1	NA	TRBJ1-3	CSVSSRDRDSGNTIYF	TGCAGCGTATCATCCCGGGACAGGGACTCTGGAAACACCATATATTTT
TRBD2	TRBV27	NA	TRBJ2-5	CASRGLAGGRQETQYF	TGTGCCAGCAGGGGACTAGCGGGAGGGAGGCAAGAGACCCAGTACTTC
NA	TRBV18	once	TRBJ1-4	CASSSDSSPEKLFF	TGTGCCAGCTCATCGGACAGCTCGCCCGAAAAACTGTTTTTT
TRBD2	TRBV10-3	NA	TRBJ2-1	CAISGLAVSSSYNEQFF	TGTGCCATCAGCGGACTAGCGGTCTCAAGCTCCTACAATGAGCAGTTCTTC
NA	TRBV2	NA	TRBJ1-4	CASSSGQGREKLFF	TGTGCCAGCAGTTCGGGACAAGGGCGGGAAAAACTGTTTTTT
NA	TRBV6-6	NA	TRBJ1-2	CASSQSQRGGEGGYTF	TGTGCCAGCAGTCAGAGCCAGAGGGGGGGAGAGGGGGGCTACACCTTC
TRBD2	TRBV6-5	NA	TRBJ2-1	CASSRGTSGYNEQFF	TGTGCCAGCAGTAGGGGGACTAGCGGCTACAATGAGCAGTTCTTC
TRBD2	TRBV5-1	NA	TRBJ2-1	CASSLGSSGSVNEQFF	TGCGCCAGCAGCTTGGGTTCTAGCGGGAGTGTCAATGAGCAGTTCTTC
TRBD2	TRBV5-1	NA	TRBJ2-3	CASSLGGSVDTQYF	TGCGCCAGCAGCTTAGGCGGGAGTGTAGATACGCAGTATTTT
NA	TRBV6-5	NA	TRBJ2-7	CASSYGGFYEQYF	TGTGCCAGCAGTTATGGCGGATTCTACGAGCAGTACTTC
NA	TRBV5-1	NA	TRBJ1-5	CASSLVGGGTGQPQHF	TGCGCCAGCAGCTTGGTCGGGGGGGGCACGGGGCAGCCCCAGCATTTT
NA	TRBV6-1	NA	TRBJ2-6	CASSDPSGANVLTF	TGTGCCAGCAGTGACCCATCTGGGGCCAACGTCCTGACTTTC
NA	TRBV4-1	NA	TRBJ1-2	CASSQGSAGGDGFYTF	TGCGCCAGCAGCCAAGGGTCTGCGGGGGGGGACGGCTTCTACACCTTC
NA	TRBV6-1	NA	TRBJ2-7	CASSDLSGAGEQYF	TGTGCCAGCAGTGATTTGTCAGGGGCGGGCGAGCAGTACTTC
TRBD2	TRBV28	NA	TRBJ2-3	CASSVAGGEDTQYF	TGTGCCAGCAGTGTAGCGGGAGGCGAAGATACGCAGTATTTT